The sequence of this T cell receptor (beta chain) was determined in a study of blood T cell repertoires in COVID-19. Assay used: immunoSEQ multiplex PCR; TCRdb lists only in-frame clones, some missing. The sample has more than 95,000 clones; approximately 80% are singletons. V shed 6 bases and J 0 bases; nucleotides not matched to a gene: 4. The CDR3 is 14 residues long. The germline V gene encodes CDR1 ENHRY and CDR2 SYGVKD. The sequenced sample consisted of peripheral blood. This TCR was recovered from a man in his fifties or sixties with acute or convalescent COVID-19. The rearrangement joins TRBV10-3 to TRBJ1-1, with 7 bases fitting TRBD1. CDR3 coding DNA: TGTGCCATCAGCGCGGGACAGCTGAACACTGAAGCTTTCTTT. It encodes CAISAGQLNTEAFF.